The clone carrying this TCR beta chain was seen a single time. Antigen unknown. Measured with immunoSEQ multiplex PCR; TCRdb has only the in-frame clones, and not every one. The sample lists approximately 25,000 clones; nearly 85% were seen once. This sample stems from a study of lymphopenia after photon versus proton radiotherapy. Study-wide points: Post-nadir TCR diversity decline inversely tracked overall survival among those who died. Authors raise, but do not show, better survival with proton therapy.

Trimming at V came to 7 bases and at J to 9 bases, leaving 11 bases not matched to a gene. The CDR3 length is 13 residues. Germline loops: CDR1 MNHGY, CDR2 SVAAGI. The rearrangement joins TRBV6-9 to TRBJ1-2; the match to TRBD1 covers 7 bases. This specimen consisted of peripheral blood, obtained from a patient treated with proton-based radiotherapy. This clonotype was sampled from a woman in her sixties or seventies with pancreatic cancer. This chain's CDR3 is CASTQGQARRYTF. The CDR3 nucleotides read TGTGCCAGCACACAAGGACAGGCCCGTCGCTACACCTTC.